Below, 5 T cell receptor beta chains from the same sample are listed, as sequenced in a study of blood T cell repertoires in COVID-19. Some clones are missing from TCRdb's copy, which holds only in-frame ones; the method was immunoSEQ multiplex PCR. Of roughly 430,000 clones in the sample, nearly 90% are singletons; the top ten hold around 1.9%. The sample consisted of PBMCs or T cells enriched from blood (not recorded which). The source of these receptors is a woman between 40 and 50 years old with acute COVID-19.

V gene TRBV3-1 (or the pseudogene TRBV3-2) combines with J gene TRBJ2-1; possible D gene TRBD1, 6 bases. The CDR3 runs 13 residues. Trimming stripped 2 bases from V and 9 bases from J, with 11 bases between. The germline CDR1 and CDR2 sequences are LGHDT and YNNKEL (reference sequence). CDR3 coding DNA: TGTGCCAGCAGCCAACCTGGGACACCTGAGCAGTTCTTC. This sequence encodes CASSQPGTPEQFF.

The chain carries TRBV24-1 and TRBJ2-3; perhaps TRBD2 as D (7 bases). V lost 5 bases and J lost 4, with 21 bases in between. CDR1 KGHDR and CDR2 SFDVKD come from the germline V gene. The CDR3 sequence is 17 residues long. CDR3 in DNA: TGTGCCACCAGTGGGCCGACCCGGGGGGCCCCCCCAGATACGCAGTATTTT. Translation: CATSGPTRGAPPDTQYF.

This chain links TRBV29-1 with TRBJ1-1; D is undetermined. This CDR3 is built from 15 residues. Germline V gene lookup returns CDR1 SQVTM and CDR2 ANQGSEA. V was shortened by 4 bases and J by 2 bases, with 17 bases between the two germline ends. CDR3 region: CSVAAGSLQNTEAFF. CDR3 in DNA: TGCAGCGTTGCGGCAGGTTCTCTTCAAAACACTGAAGCTTTCTTT.

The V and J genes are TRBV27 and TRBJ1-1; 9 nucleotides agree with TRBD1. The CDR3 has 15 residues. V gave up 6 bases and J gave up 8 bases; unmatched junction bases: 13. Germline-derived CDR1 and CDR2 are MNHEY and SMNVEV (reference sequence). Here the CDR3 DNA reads TGTGCCAGCAGGGCTTTGGTCGCGGGACAGGGAGAAGCTTTCTTT. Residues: CASRALVAGQGEAFF.

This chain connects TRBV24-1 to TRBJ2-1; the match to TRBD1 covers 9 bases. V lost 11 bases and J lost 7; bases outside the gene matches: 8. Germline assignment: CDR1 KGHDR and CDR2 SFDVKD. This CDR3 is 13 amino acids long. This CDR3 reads CAIRDRASNEQFF. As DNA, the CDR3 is TGTGCCATCCGGGACAGGGCTTCTAATGAGCAGTTCTTC.